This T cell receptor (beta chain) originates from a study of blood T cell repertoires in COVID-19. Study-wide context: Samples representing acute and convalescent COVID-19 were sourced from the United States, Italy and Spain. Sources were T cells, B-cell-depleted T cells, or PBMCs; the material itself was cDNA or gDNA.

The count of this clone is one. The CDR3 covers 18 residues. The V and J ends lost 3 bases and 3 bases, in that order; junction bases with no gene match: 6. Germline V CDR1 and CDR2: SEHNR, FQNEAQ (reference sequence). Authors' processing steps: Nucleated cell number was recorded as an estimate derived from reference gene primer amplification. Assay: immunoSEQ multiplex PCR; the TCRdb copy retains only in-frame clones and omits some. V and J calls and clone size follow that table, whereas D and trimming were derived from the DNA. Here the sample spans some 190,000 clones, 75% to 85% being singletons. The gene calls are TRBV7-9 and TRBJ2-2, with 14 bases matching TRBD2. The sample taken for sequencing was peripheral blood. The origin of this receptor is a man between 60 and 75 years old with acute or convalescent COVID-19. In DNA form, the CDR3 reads TGTGCCAGCAGCTTCCCGGGACTAGCGGGGGAATACACCGGGGAGCTGTTTTTT. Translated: CASSFPGLAGEYTGELFF.